This T cell receptor (beta chain) was sequenced during a study of shared clonotypes between healthy human individuals. Study-wide context: The plates for each donor numbered three CD4 naive, three CD4 memory, two CD8 naive and one CD8 memory.

Division of CD4+ cells produced a CD45RA+ naive subset and a CD45RA-negative memory subset. The CDR3 contains 13 residues. Looked up from germline, CDR1 is SGHDN and CDR2 is FVKESK. The V end lost 0 bases, the J end lost 6 bases, and 6 bases lay between the germline ends. Libraries were prepared by immunoSEQ multiplex PCR; TCRdb keeps only in-frame clonotypes and omits some of them. The table includes 1,500,000 or so clones, approximately 96% detected once. The sequenced sample was naive CD4+ T cells sorted from blood. Subset reported: CD45RA+ positively selected. The V and J genes are TRBV14 and TRBJ1-5; D is unresolved. This TCR was recovered from a man aged 25 to 40 in good health. CDR3 protein: CASSQDWGQPQHF. DNA of the CDR3: TGTGCCAGCAGCCAAGATTGGGGTCAGCCCCAGCATTTT.